The 14 T cell receptor beta chains below come from one sample, sequenced in a study of blood T cell repertoires in COVID-19. The repertoire was sequenced with immunoSEQ multiplex PCR; TCRdb's copy has only in-frame clones and lacks some. The sample records 200,000 to 300,000 clones, 84% being singletons. The specimen was peripheral blood. These receptors came from a man in his forties who had recovered from COVID-19.

V gene TRBV7-9 combines with J gene TRBJ2-3, with TRBD2 matching 8 bases. Per germline, CDR1 SEHNR and CDR2 FQNEAQ (reference sequence). The CDR3 has 15 residues. V was pared by 5 bases and J by 2 bases, with 6 bases of the junction left unmatched. CDR3 amino acids: CASSKLAVTTDTQYF. In nucleotides, the CDR3 is TGTGCCAGCAGCAAACTAGCGGTCACCACAGATACGCAGTATTTT.

This clone was recorded many times. V is TRBV27 and J is TRBJ2-7, with D maybe TRBD1 (5 bases). Germline loops: CDR1 MNHEY, CDR2 SMNVEV (reference sequence). CDR3 length: 15 amino acids. Trimming cost V 6 bases and J 1 base, with 16 bases left between them. In nucleotides, the CDR3 is TGTGCCAGCAGCCAACGGGCAGGGCGGTCCTACGAGCAGTACTTC. This translates into CASSQRAGRSYEQYF.

The chain recombines TRBV5-1 with TRBJ2-2, with TRBD2 matching over 7 bases. The junction had 3 bases not matched to a gene; V was cut back by 0 bases and J by 1 base. Germline V gene data show CDR1 as SGHRS and CDR2 as YFSETQ. This CDR3 is 16 amino acids long. This CDR3 reads CASSLDPGGNTGELFF. The CDR3 DNA reads TGCGCCAGCAGCTTGGACCCGGGGGGGAACACCGGGGAGCTGTTTTTT. Using reference TRBV5-1 and TRBJ2-2 for the parts outside the CDR3, the full variable domain is KAGVTQTPRYLIKTRGQQVTLSCSPISGHRSVSWYQQTPGQGLQFLFEYFSETQRNKGNFPGRFSGRQFSNSRSEMNVSTLELGDSALYLCASSLDPGGNTGELFFGEGSRLTVL.

The rearrangement links TRBV6-5 to TRBJ1-2, with D unresolved. Germline V lookup: CDR1 MNHEY, CDR2 SVGAGI. Trimming stripped 0 bases from V and 0 bases from J, with 2 bases between. The CDR3 contains 13 residues. The CDR3 here is CASSYSTNYGYTF. In DNA, the CDR3 is TGTGCCAGCAGTTACTCCACTAACTATGGCTACACCTTC.

The chain links TRBV24-1 to TRBJ2-7; D remains unclear. Germline CDR1 and CDR2: KGHDR and SFDVKD. The V end lost 3 bases, the J end lost 13 bases, and 9 bases lay between the germline ends. The CDR3 runs to 10 residues. The CDR3 is CATSDTRSYF. Written as DNA, the CDR3 is TGTGCCACCAGTGATACTCGGTCATACTTC.

The chain recombines TRBV11-3 with TRBJ2-1; tentative D call: TRBD2 (6 bases). The germline gives CDR1 SGHNT, CDR2 YENEEA. V was shortened by 0 bases and J by 7 bases, with 10 bases between the two germline ends. The CDR3 is 14 amino acids. CDR3: CASSLDSLANEQFF. The CDR3 coding sequence is TGTGCCAGCAGCTTAGATTCCCTAGCGAATGAGCAGTTCTTC.

This sequence joins TRBV6-5 and TRBJ1-2, with D perhaps matching TRBD1 (6 bases). V was shortened by 0 bases and J by 7 bases, with 18 bases between the two germline ends. Looked up from germline, CDR1 is MNHEY and CDR2 is SVGAGI. The CDR3 sequence is 16 residues long. The DNA of the CDR3 is TGTGCCAGCAGTTACTCGATCAGGGGCACAGGCTCTGGCTACACCTTC. It specifies CASSYSIRGTGSGYTF.

The rearrangement joins TRBV5-6 to TRBJ2-5; 7 nucleotides align to TRBD2. Germline CDR1 SGHDT, CDR2 YYEEEE. The CDR3 has 13 amino acids. After removal of 0 bases from V and 5 bases from J, the junction contained 1 base not matched to a gene. The CDR3 bases are TGTGCCAGCAGCTTGGCCGGGGGGGAGACCCAGTACTTC. It translates to CASSLAGGETQYF. The full variable domain, in which reference TRBV5-6 and TRBJ2-5 provide the parts outside the CDR3, is DAGVTQSPTHLIKTRGQQVTLRCSPKSGHDTVSWYQQALGQGPQFIFQYYEEEERQRGNFPDRFSGHQFPNYSSELNVNALLLGDSALYLCASSLAGGETQYFGPGTRLLVL.

The chain has TRBV18 and TRBJ1-6; 7 bases line up with TRBD1. There are 14 residues in the CDR3. The trim removed 4 bases at V and 7 bases at J, leaving 4 bases unmatched. Germline V lookup: CDR1 KGHSH, CDR2 LQKENI. CDR3 sequence reads: CASSLGQENSPLHF. CDR3 sequence (DNA): TGTGCCAGCTCACTCGGACAGGAAAATTCACCCCTCCACTTT.

The chain couples TRBV9 to TRBJ2-7, with a weak D call TRBD1 (5 bases). V lost 3 bases to trimming and J lost 2 bases, with 9 bases between them. This CDR3 is 13 amino acids long. Per the germline V gene, CDR1 is SGDLS and CDR2 is YYNGEE. CDR3 DNA: TGTGCCAGCAGCGGGGGCGACACCTACGAGCAGTACTTC. It translates to CASSGGDTYEQYF.

This clone was detected once. The chain has TRBV5-1 and TRBJ1-3; 7 positions agree with TRBD1. With 4 bases clipped from V and 4 bases from J, the junction kept 8 bases outside the gene matches. The CDR3 is made up of 15 amino acids. The germline CDR1 and CDR2 sequences are SGHRS and YFSETQ. The CDR3 sequence is CASSRDSALGNTIYF. The DNA for the CDR3 is TGCGCCAGCAGCCGGGACAGCGCTTTAGGAAACACCATATATTTT.

J is TRBJ2-1 and V is TRBV4-3, with D perhaps matching TRBD2 (5 bases). The V end was cut by 0 bases, the J end by 12 bases, with 15 bases between. Germline CDR1 is LGHNA and CDR2 is YSLEER. The CDR3 runs 14 residues. The CDR3 bases are TGCGCCAGCAGCCAAGATGCAGTAGCGTGGTCGCAGTTCTTC. Protein sequence: CASSQDAVAWSQFF.

The J gene is TRBJ2-7, the V gene TRBV7-7, with D tentatively TRBD1 (5 bases). Germline V lookup: CDR1 SSHAT, CDR2 FNYEAQ (reference sequence). The ends were cut back, 5 bases at V and 7 bases at J, with 15 bases in the middle. The CDR3 loop spans 13 amino acids. In DNA, the CDR3 is TGTGCCAGCAGCCGAGACAGCTTGGGGGAGCAGTACTTC. Residues: CASSRDSLGEQYF.

The rearrangement joins TRBV6-2 or TRBV6-3 to TRBJ1-1; 10 positions agree with TRBD1. Per germline, CDR1 MNHEY and CDR2 SVGEGT. Germline trimming cut 5 bases from V and 6 bases from J; bases unmatched to any gene: 6. The CDR3 is 14 residues long. The CDR3 sequence is CASSPGTGVAEAFF. The CDR3 nucleotides are TGTGCCAGCAGTCCCGGGACAGGGGTGGCTGAAGCTTTCTTT.